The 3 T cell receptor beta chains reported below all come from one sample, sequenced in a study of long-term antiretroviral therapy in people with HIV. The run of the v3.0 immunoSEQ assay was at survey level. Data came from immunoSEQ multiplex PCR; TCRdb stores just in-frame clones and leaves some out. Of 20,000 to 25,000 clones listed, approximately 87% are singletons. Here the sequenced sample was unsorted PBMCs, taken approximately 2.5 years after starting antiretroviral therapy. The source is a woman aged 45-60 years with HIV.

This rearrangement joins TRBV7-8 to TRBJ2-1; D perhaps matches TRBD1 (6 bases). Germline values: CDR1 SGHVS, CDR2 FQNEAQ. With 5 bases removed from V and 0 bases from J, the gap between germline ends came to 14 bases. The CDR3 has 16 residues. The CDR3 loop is CASSPRQALSYNEQFF. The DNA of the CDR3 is TGTGCCAGCAGCCCGAGACAGGCCCTCTCCTACAATGAGCAGTTCTTC.

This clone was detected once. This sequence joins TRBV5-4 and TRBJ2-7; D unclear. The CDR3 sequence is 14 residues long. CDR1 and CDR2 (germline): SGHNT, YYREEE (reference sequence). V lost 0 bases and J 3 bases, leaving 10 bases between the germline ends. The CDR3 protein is CASSLEAGYYEQYF. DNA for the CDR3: TGTGCCAGCAGCTTGGAAGCCGGGTACTACGAGCAGTACTTC.

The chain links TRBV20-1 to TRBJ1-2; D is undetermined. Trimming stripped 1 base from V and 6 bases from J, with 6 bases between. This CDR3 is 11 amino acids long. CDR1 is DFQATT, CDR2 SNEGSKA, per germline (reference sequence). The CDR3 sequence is CSARAGDGYTF. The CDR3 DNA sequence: TGCAGTGCTAGAGCTGGGGATGGCTACACCTTC.